Described below is a single TCR beta chain sequence and its context. What it recognizes is unknown. The record originates from a study of PD-1 blockade in classical Hodgkin lymphoma. Study summary: Intravenous infusions of nivolumab 3 mg/kg reached patients every 2 weeks. Study-wide points: Nivolumab starters within 1 year of ASCT were excluded. There was a significant rise in CD4+ TCR diversity by C4D1, with no such rise for CD8+. According to reports, newly diagnosed patients had lower baseline TCR diversity than healthy donors, and relapsed/refractory patients had lower baseline TCR diversity still.

In every patient, relapse followed autologous stem cell transplantation, while exposure to brentuximab vedotin differed. Using magnetic negative selection, the CD4+ T cells were separated out of thawed PBMCs. The assay was immunoSEQ multiplex PCR, and TCRdb's table has in-frame clones only and misses some. The table lists some 9,200 clones, around two thirds of them singletons. The CDR3 loop spans 12 amino acids. The germline CDR1 and CDR2 sequences are MNHNY and SVGAGI (reference sequence). Deletions cut 5 bases from V and 5 bases from J, with 6 bases between. Sequenced material: CD4+ T cells from blood, taken at baseline. V usage is TRBV6-6 and J usage is TRBJ1-4; no clear D gene. The sequence was obtained from a human donor with classical Hodgkin lymphoma. The CDR3 bases are TGTGCCAGCAGTGCCAAGAATGAAAAACTGTTTTTT. Protein: CASSAKNEKLFF.